Below are 26 T cell receptor beta chains sequenced from a single sample in a study of T-cell reconstitution after alpha-beta-depleted transplantation in children. Unique molecular identifiers were built into the TCRbeta library. TCRdb called the PCR reads again in MiXCR, with one record for every CDR3 protein. The repertoire holds 530,000 or so distinct CDR3 sequences, about a quarter seen once, with about 35% in the top ten. The starting material was PBMCs, obtained before TCRalphabeta/CD19-depleted stem cell transplant. These receptors all come from a boy in the first two years of life with Wiskott-Aldrich syndrome, due to receive a stem cell transplant.

The chain links TRBV20-1 to TRBJ2-7; TRBD2 agrees at 11 bases. Germline V gene sequence: CDR1 DFQATT, CDR2 SNEGSKA (reference sequence). V lost 1 base to trimming and J lost 2 bases; unmatched junction nucleotides: 4. This CDR3 is built from 15 residues. CDR3 amino acids: CSARVAGGRPYEQYF. CDR3 sequence (DNA): TGCAGTGCTAGAGTAGCGGGAGGGAGACCCTACGAGCAGTACTTC.

This clonotype was counted at least ten times. A junction boundary mismatches the germline segment, possibly from a read error. The V call is TRBV7-7, the J call TRBJ2-5; a weak D match, TRBD2 (6 bases). This CDR3 has 15 amino acids. Germline V lookup: CDR1 SSHAT, CDR2 FNYEAQ (reference sequence). The CDR3 nucleotides are TGTGCCAGCAGCCTAGCTTTGACGGGAGAAGAGACCCAGTACTTC. It translates to CASSLALTGEETQYF.

A few counts support this clonotype. This chain uses TRBV4-1 with TRBJ1-5; unclear D gene. The CDR3 runs 15 residues. The germline gives CDR1 MGHRA, CDR2 YSYEKL. The V end was cut by 8 bases, the J end by 1 base, with 15 bases between. The CDR3: CASGNFGSSNQPQHF. CDR3 nucleotides: TGCGCCAGCGGCAATTTCGGGTCCAGCAATCAGCCCCAGCATTTT.

This clonotype appeared a few times. The rearrangement links TRBV5-1 to TRBJ2-3; 11 bases match TRBD2. Germline trimming cut 5 bases from V and 2 bases from J; bases unmatched to any gene: 7. The CDR3 is 16 amino acids. Germline CDR1 and CDR2: SGHRS and YFSETQ. The CDR3 DNA follows: TGCGCCAGCAGGTCGGGACTAGCGGTAATCACAGATACGCAGTATTTT. Translated, it gives CASRSGLAVITDTQYF.

The chain joins TRBV10-3 to TRBJ2-7; tentative D call: TRBD1 (6 bases). The V gene lost 5 bases and the J gene lost 1 base, with 12 bases spanning the gap. Germline CDR1 and CDR2: ENHRY and SYGVKD. CDR3 length: 14 amino acids. For the CDR3, the DNA is TGTGCCATCAGTCCTCAGACAGGATCCTACGAGCAGTACTTC. Translating gives CAISPQTGSYEQYF.

The chain carries TRBV5-5 and TRBJ2-7; 10 bases agree with TRBD1. Trimming at V came to 1 base and at J to 1 base, leaving 5 bases not matched to a gene. Looked up from germline, CDR1 is SGHKS and CDR2 is YYEKEE (reference sequence). There are 16 residues in the CDR3. CDR3 region: CASSLRGGQGSYEQYF. The CDR3 DNA is TGTGCCAGCAGCTTGAGGGGGGGACAGGGGTCCTACGAGCAGTACTTC.

The gene calls are TRBV3-1 and TRBJ2-1; 8 bases align to TRBD2. Germline CDR1 is LGHDT and CDR2 is YNNKEL (reference sequence). CDR3 length: 13 amino acids. Trimming at V came to 3 bases and at J to 10 bases, leaving 5 bases not matched to a gene. CDR3 protein: CASSQGLVVEQFF. For the CDR3, the DNA is TGTGCCAGCAGCCAGGGACTAGTCGTCGAGCAGTTCTTC.

The chain links TRBV20-1 to TRBJ2-7; D not certain. The CDR3 runs to 11 residues. Germline CDR1 is DFQATT and CDR2 is SNEGSKA (reference sequence). Trimming shortened V by 0 bases and J by 6 bases, and 6 bases separated the two germline ends. The CDR3 sequence: CSARDPSEQYF. CDR3 nucleotides: TGCAGTGCTAGAGATCCTAGCGAGCAGTACTTC.

The chain combines TRBV10-3 with TRBJ2-6; no clear D. V dropped 11 bases and J dropped 1 base, with 12 bases sitting between them. CDR3 length: 14 amino acids. Germline CDR1 reads ENHRY; CDR2 reads SYGVKD. CDR3 region: CAARTASGANVLTF. The DNA for the CDR3 is TGTGCCGCCAGAACAGCTTCTGGGGCCAACGTCCTGACTTTC.

The CDR3 loop reads CASSFAGVEDTQYF. CDR3 DNA: TGCGCCAGCAGCTTTGCGGGAGTGGAAGATACGCAGTATTTT. The genes are TRBV5-1 and TRBJ2-3; 7 nucleotides align to TRBD2. CDR1 and CDR2 from the germline V gene are SGHRS and YFSETQ. This CDR3 is 14 amino acids long. V was clipped by 2 bases and J by 5 bases; unmatched bases: 5.

V is TRBV12-3 or TRBV12-4 and J is TRBJ2-3, with D possibly matching TRBD2 (6 bases). V was trimmed by 1 base and J by 5 bases, leaving 16 bases between them. The CDR3 covers 16 residues. The CDR3 sequence: CASSLGAGGGRDTQYF. The CDR3, as DNA: TGTGCCAGCAGTTTAGGAGCGGGTGGCGGTAGAGATACGCAGTATTTT.

This clonotype was seen a few times. The chain combines TRBV5-1 with TRBJ2-2, with D hard to call. The germline V gene has CDR1 SGHRS and CDR2 YFSETQ. Trimming shortened V by 2 bases and J by 1 base, and 9 bases separated the two germline ends. There are 15 residues in the CDR3. Here the CDR3 reads CASSLRDMNTGELFF. The CDR3 DNA reads TGCGCCAGCAGCTTAAGGGATATGAACACCGGGGAGCTGTTTTTT.

The table lists this clonotype with a few counts. The chain uses TRBV5-1 and TRBJ2-4; 13 nucleotides line up with TRBD2. J was trimmed by 0 bases and V by 3 bases; bases with no gene match: 3. This CDR3 is 17 amino acids long. From germline, CDR1 is SGHRS and CDR2 YFSETQ. The CDR3 reads CASSWGTSGIAKNIQYF. Written as DNA, the CDR3 is TGCGCCAGCAGCTGGGGGACTAGCGGGATAGCCAAAAACATTCAGTACTTC. The variable domain in full, completed from reference TRBV5-1 and TRBJ2-4, reads KAGVTQTPRYLIKTRGQQVTLSCSPISGHRSVSWYQQTPGQGLQFLFEYFSETQRNKGNFPGRFSGRQFSNSRSEMNVSTLELGDSALYLCASSWGTSGIAKNIQYFGAGTRLSVL.

V usage is TRBV6-1 and J usage is TRBJ2-1, with 8 bases aligning to TRBD2. In germline, CDR1 is MNHNS, CDR2 SASEGT. This CDR3 is 14 amino acids long. V shed 6 bases, J shed 3 bases, and the junction held 4 bases outside the gene matches. The CDR3 is CASRRLAIYNEQFF. The CDR3 coding sequence is TGTGCCAGCAGAAGACTAGCGATCTACAATGAGCAGTTCTTC.

A note on this clonotype: Sequence at one end of the junction differs from germline and may be a read error. The CDR3 protein is CASREAGGPVNRDTQYF. CDR3 DNA: TGTGCCAGCAGAGAAGCGGGAGGGCCGGTTAATAGGGATACGCAGTATTTT. This chain uses TRBV6-1 with TRBJ2-3; 10 bases map to TRBD2. The V gene's germline CDR1 is MNHNS and CDR2 SASEGT. The CDR3 runs to 17 residues.

This clonotype was observed a handful of times. The V and J genes are TRBV5-1 and TRBJ2-1; D gene uncertain. CDR3 length: 14 residues. Germline-derived CDR1 and CDR2 are SGHRS and YFSETQ. V lost 5 bases and J 1 base, leaving 10 bases between the germline ends. CDR3 bases: TGCGCCAGCAGTCCCAACCCTTCCTACAATGAGCAGTTCTTC. This translates into CASSPNPSYNEQFF.

The V and J genes are TRBV7-3 and TRBJ1-1; TRBD1 might be the D (5 bases). This CDR3 has 13 amino acids. Germline lookup yields CDR1 SGHTA and CDR2 FQGTGA. V was trimmed by 6 bases and J by 4 bases, leaving 12 bases between them. CDR3 DNA sequence: TGTGCCAGCAGTCAGGGTCCTGGCACTGAAGCTTTCTTT. Its translation: CASSQGPGTEAFF.

V is TRBV2 and J is TRBJ2-5; a weak D match, TRBD1 (6 bases). The length of the CDR3 is 15 residues. Germline CDR1 SNHLY, CDR2 FYNNEI. Trimming took off 10 bases at V and 1 base at J, with 19 bases between the two ends. CDR3 nucleotide sequence: TGTGCCACTCTGAATCGGGACACATCCCAAGAGACCCAGTACTTC. Translating it yields CATLNRDTSQETQYF. The complete variable domain, with remaining parts taken from reference TRBV2 and TRBJ2-5, reads EPEVTQTPSHQVTQMGQEVILRCVPISNHLYFYWYRQILGQKVEFLVSFYNNEISEKSEIFDDQFSVERPDGSNFTLKIRSTKLEDSAMYFCATLNRDTSQETQYFGPGTRLLVL.

V is TRBV15 and J is TRBJ2-3; TRBD2 matches at 9 bases. This CDR3 has 18 amino acids. Losses at the gene ends were 1 base for V and 4 bases for J; bases not matched to a gene: 12. The germline V gene has CDR1 LNHNV and CDR2 YYDKDF (reference sequence). The CDR3 region is CATSRVPLLAGEADTQYF. The CDR3 nucleotides are TGTGCCACCAGCAGAGTGCCTCTATTAGCGGGAGAGGCAGATACGCAGTATTTT.

This clonotype appeared a few times. The rearrangement links TRBV4-2 to TRBJ2-3, with 7 bases matching TRBD1. CDR3 length equals 16 residues. CDR1 and CDR2 (germline): LGHNA, YNFKEQ. Trimming took 2 bases from V and 5 from J; bases not matched to a gene: 10. The CDR3 region is CASSQPDRPGKDTQYF. The CDR3 DNA sequence: TGTGCCAGCAGCCAACCGGACAGGCCGGGCAAAGATACGCAGTATTTT.

The chain recombines TRBV4-1 with TRBJ1-4; D not certain. CDR1 and CDR2 from the germline V gene are MGHRA and YSYEKL. The V end was cut by 0 bases, the J end by 8 bases, with 7 bases between. This CDR3 is built from 13 residues. The CDR3 reads CASSQDPGEKLFF. CDR3 DNA: TGCGCCAGCAGCCAAGACCCGGGCGAAAAACTGTTTTTT.

This chain joins TRBV5-1 and TRBJ1-1; 10 nucleotides line up with TRBD1. V lost 7 bases to trimming and J lost 1 base; unmatched junction nucleotides: 16. CDR1 and CDR2 from the germline V gene are SGHRS and YFSETQ. This CDR3 has 18 residues. The CDR3 here is CASQMTGGDSESNTEAFF. The CDR3 region has the DNA TGCGCCAGCCAAATGACAGGGGGCGATTCCGAATCGAACACTGAAGCTTTCTTT.

J is TRBJ2-1 and V is TRBV6-1; D perhaps matches TRBD1 (6 bases). Germline loops: CDR1 MNHNS, CDR2 SASEGT. The CDR3 contains 16 residues. Trimming cost V 6 bases and J 7 bases, with 22 bases left between them. The CDR3 spells CASSATGPAFGNEQFF. In nucleotides, the CDR3 is TGTGCCAGCAGCGCTACAGGGCCCGCTTTTGGGAATGAGCAGTTCTTC.

This clonotype turned up a few times. The V call is TRBV5-1, the J call TRBJ1-1; D uncertain. The ends were cut back, 2 bases at V and 10 bases at J, with 15 bases in the middle. The CDR3 extends over 13 amino acids. Germline V lookup: CDR1 SGHRS, CDR2 YFSETQ. CDR3 coding DNA: TGCGCCAGCAGCTTATCAACAGTGGTCGGAGCTTTCTTT. Its translation: CASSLSTVVGAFF.

This rearrangement joins TRBV3-1 to TRBJ2-1; TRBD2 matches at 7 bases. Germline values: CDR1 LGHDT, CDR2 YNNKEL (reference sequence). This CDR3 has 13 residues. V shed 1 base, J shed 9 bases, and the junction held 3 bases outside the gene matches. The CDR3 loop is CASSQGLAVEQFF. CDR3 sequence (DNA): TGTGCCAGCAGCCAAGGTCTAGCGGTTGAGCAGTTCTTC.

The V and J genes are TRBV5-1 and TRBJ1-4, with D uncertain. The CDR3 is 15 residues long. CDR1 SGHRS and CDR2 YFSETQ come from the germline V gene. Trimming stripped 1 base from V and 5 bases from J, with 12 bases between. CDR3: CASSLTTPENEKLFF. The CDR3 nucleotides read TGCGCCAGCAGCTTGACGACCCCGGAGAATGAAAAACTGTTTTTT.